The 4 T cell receptor beta chains in this list originate from one sample, sequenced in a study of T cells after yellow fever vaccination. MiXCR was run by TCRdb on the 5' RACE reads, yielding one entry per CDR3 protein. Altogether about 220,000 distinct CDR3 sequences are present, 3.2% being singletons, with the ten largest covering 3.2%. Here the sequenced sample was CD4+ T cells sorted from PBMCs, taken 10 days after the yellow fever booster vaccination. These receptors all come from a man younger than 35 who received the YFV17D yellow fever vaccine.

This clonotype has ten or more counts. This chain links TRBV7-6 with TRBJ2-3; no clear D. V lost 5 bases and J 2 bases, leaving 11 bases between the germline ends. Germline values: CDR1 SGHVS, CDR2 FNYEAQ. The CDR3 contains 14 residues. The CDR3: CASSVSPVTDTQYF. The CDR3 nucleotides read TGTGCCAGCAGCGTAAGCCCTGTCACAGATACGCAGTATTTT.

This clonotype was counted many times. The chain joins TRBV7-9 to TRBJ1-4; the D gene is possibly TRBD1 (5 bases). The CDR3 is made up of 15 amino acids. Trimming removed 1 base at V and 6 bases at J, with 12 bases between. Germline assignment: CDR1 SEHNR and CDR2 FQNEAQ (reference sequence). CDR3 residues: CASSLEGSLHEKLFF. The CDR3 DNA is TGTGCCAGCAGCTTAGAGGGGTCTCTTCATGAAAAACTGTTTTTT.

This clonotype was counted between two and nine times. This chain connects TRBV5-5 to TRBJ1-2; 8 nucleotides line up with TRBD1. Germline V gene lookup returns CDR1 SGHKS and CDR2 YYEKEE (reference sequence). The CDR3 length is 13 residues. V lost 3 bases, J lost 7 bases, and 5 bases stayed unmatched. CDR3 bases: TGTGCCAGCAGCTCTCAGGGGGCTGGTGGCTACACCTTC. Its translation is CASSSQGAGGYTF.

This clonotype has a count of ten or more. This chain links TRBV28 with TRBJ1-1; unclear D gene. The length of the CDR3 is 13 residues. V was pared by 6 bases and J by 3 bases, with 11 bases between. CDR1 MDHEN and CDR2 SYDVKM come from the germline V gene. The CDR3 DNA reads as TGTGCCAGCAGCCCCCCCCGATACACTGAAGCTTTCTTT. This codes for CASSPPRYTEAFF.